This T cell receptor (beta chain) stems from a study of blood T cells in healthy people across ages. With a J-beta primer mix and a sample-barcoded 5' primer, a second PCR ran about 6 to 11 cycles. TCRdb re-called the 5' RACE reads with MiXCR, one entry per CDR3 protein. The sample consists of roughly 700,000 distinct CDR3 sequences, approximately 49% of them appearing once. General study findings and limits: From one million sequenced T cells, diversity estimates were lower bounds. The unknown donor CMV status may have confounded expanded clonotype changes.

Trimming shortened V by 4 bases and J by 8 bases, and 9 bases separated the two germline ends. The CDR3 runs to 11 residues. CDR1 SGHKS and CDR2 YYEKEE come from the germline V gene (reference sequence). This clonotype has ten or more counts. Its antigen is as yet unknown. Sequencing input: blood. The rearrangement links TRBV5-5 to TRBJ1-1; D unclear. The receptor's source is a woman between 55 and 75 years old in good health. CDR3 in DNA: TGTGCCAGCAGCCTTTGGGCCGAAGCTTTCTTT. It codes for CASSLWAEAFF.